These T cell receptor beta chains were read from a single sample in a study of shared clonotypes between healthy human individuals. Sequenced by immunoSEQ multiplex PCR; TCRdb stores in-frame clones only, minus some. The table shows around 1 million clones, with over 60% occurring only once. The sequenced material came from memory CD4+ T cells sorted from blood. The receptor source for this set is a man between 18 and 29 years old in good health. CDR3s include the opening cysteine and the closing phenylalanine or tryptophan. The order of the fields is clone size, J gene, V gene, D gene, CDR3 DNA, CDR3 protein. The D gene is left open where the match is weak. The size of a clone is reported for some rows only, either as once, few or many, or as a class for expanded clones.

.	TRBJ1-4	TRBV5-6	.	TGTGCCAGCAGGTTAACGGGACCGAATAATGAAAAACTGTTTTTT	CASRLTGPNNEKLFF
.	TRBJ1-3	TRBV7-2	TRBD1	TGTGCCAGCAGCTCCGGACAGGGTGGTACCATATATTTT	CASSSGQGGTIYF
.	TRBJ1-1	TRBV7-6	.	TGTGCCAGCAGCCCGGGTCCGGAAAACACTGAAGCTTTCTTT	CASSPGPENTEAFF
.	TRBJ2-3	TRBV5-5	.	TGTGCCAGCAGCTTGAGGGTTAGCACAGATACGCAGTATTTT	CASSLRVSTDTQYF
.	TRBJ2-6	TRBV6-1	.	TGTGCCAGCAGCAGGGGTGGGGCCAACGTCCTGACTTTC	CASSRGGANVLTF
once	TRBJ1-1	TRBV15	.	TGTGCCACCAGCCTCCGGGACGACGCTAAAGAAGCTTTCTTT	CATSLRDDAKEAFF
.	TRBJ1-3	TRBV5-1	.	TGCGCCAGCAGCTTAGGACAGTCCTCTGGAAACACCATATATTTT	CASSLGQSSGNTIYF
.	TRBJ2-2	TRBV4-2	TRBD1	TGTGCCAGCAGCCGGACAGGGGGCTACCAGGGGACCGGGGAGCTGTTTTTT	CASSRTGGYQGTGELFF
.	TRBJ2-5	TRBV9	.	TGTGCCAGCAGCACCAGGACCAAGGGGTTGGAGACCCAGTACTTC	CASSTRTKGLETQYF
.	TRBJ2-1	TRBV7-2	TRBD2	TGTGCCAGCAGTCGCGGGACTAGCGGGCCCAATGAGCAGTTCTTC	CASSRGTSGPNEQFF
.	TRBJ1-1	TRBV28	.	TGTGCCAGCAGGTACGCCTCGGCCGCGGGCACTGAAGCTTTCTTT	CASRYASAAGTEAFF
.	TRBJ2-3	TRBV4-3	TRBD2	TGCGCCAGCAGCCAAGAAAACTCTAAGTCCCTTTTAGCGGGAGGAGATACGCAGTATTTT	CASSQENSKSLLAGGDTQYF
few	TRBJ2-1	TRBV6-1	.	TGTGCCAGCAGCCCTGGCCGGTACAATGAGCAGTTCTTC	CASSPGRYNEQFF
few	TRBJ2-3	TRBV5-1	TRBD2	TGCGCCAGCAGCCCCCGGGGGGGAGGAGATACGCAGTATTTT	CASSPRGGGDTQYF
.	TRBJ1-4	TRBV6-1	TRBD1	TGTGCCAGCAGCCCATCGACAGGGGGAGGGGAAAAACTGTTTTTT	CASSPSTGGGEKLFF
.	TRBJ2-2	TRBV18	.	TGTGCCAGCTCACGAAACGCGGGGAACACCGGGGAGCTGTTTTTT	CASSRNAGNTGELFF
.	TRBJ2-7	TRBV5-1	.	TGCGCCAGCAGCTCGACGTTTATAGGGGCCACTTCCTACGAGCAGTACTTC	CASSSTFIGATSYEQYF
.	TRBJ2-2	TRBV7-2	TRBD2	TGTGCCAGCAGCTCTGGACTAGCAGCCACCGGGGAGCTGTTTTTT	CASSSGLAATGELFF
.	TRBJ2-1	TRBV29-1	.	TGCAGCGCTGAACAACTCTACAATGAGCAGTTCTTC	CSAEQLYNEQFF
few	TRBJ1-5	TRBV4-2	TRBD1	TGTGCCAGCAGCCAAGATATCGACAGGGCCCTCCGGATCGGGCCCCAGCATTTT	CASSQDIDRALRIGPQHF
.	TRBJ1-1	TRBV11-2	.	TGTGCCAGCAGCTTAGGACAGGCCGTAAATGAAGCTTTCTTT	CASSLGQAVNEAFF
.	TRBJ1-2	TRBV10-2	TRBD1	TGCGCCAGCAGTCCGGGACAGTCTAACTATGGCTACACCTTC	CASSPGQSNYGYTF
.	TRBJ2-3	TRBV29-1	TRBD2	TGCAGCGTTGTCCCCGCGGGGGGGAGCACAGATACGCAGTATTTT	CSVVPAGGSTDTQYF
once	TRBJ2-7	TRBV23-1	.	TGCGCCAGCAGTCAATTGGGCAACAGCTCCTACGAGCAGTACTTC	CASSQLGNSSYEQYF
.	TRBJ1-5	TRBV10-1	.	TGCGCCAGCAGTGAGGACCTGAATCAGCCCCAGCATTTT	CASSEDLNQPQHF
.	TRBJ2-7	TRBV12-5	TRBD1	TGTGCTAGTGGACCAAAACAGGGGCGGCGGCTGGACGAGCAGTACTTC	CASGPKQGRRLDEQYF
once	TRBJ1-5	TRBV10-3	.	TGTGCCATCAGTGAGTCCGGAGGGAGGGACAATCAGCCCCAGCATTTT	CAISESGGRDNQPQHF